This T cell receptor (beta chain) is from a study of cytomegalovirus exposure and HLA in healthy donors. PCR used 60 Vbeta primers and 13 Jbeta primers. TCRdb's copy holds only in-frame clones and misses some; the assay was immunoSEQ multiplex PCR. The sample lists some 120,000 clones, over 60% occurring once. The CDR3 consists of 16 residues. The V and J ends lost 5 bases and 0 bases respectively, with 14 bases between them. Germline V gene lookup returns CDR1 MNHEY and CDR2 SMNVEV (reference sequence). This TCR was recovered from a human donor in good health. The specimen was PBMCs. The V and J genes are TRBV27 and TRBJ1-3; D is unresolved. The CDR3 sequence: CASSPTTVLSGNTIYF. DNA for the CDR3: TGTGCCAGCAGTCCTACGACTGTCCTCTCTGGAAACACCATATATTTT.